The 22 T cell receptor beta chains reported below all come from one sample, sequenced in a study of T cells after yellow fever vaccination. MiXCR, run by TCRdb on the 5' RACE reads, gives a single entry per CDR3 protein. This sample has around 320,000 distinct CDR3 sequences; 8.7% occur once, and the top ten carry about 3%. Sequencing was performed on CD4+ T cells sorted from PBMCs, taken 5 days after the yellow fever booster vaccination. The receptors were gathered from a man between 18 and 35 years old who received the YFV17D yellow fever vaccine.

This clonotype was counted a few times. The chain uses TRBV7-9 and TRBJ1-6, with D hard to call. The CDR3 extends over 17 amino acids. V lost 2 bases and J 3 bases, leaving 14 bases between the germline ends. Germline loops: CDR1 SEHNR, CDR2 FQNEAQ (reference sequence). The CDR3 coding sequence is TGTGCCAGCAGCTTATACACTTTCTCGGGCTATAATTCACCCCTCCACTTT. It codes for CASSLYTFSGYNSPLHF.

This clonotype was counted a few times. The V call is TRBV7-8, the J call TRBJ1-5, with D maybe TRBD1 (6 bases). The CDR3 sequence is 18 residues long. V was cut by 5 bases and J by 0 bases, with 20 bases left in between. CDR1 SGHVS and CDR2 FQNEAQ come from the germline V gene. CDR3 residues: CASSRTLSGARSNQPQHF. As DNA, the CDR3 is TGTGCCAGCAGCCGAACCCTCTCGGGGGCACGTAGCAATCAGCCCCAGCATTTT.

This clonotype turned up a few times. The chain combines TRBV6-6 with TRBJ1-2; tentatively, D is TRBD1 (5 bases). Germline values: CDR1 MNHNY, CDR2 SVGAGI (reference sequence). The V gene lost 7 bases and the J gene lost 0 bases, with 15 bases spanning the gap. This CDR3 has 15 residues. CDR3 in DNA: TGTGCCAGCATTGGCTCAGGGCGAGCTAACTATGGCTACACCTTC. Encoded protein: CASIGSGRANYGYTF.

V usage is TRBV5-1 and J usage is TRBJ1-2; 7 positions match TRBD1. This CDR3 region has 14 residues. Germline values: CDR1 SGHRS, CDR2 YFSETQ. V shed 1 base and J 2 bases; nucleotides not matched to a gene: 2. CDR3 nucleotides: TGCGCCAGCAGCTTGTTACAGGGGAACTATGGCTACACCTTC. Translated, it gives CASSLLQGNYGYTF.

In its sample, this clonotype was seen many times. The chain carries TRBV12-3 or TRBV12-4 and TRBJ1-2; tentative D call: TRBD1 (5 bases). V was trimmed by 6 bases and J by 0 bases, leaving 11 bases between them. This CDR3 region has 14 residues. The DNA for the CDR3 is TGTGCCAGCAGCTTGCAGGGAGCTAACTATGGCTACACCTTC. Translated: CASSLQGANYGYTF.

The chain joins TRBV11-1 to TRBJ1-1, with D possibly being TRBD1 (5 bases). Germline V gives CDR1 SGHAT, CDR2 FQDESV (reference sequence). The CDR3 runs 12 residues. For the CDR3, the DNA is TGTGTCCTTGGGGCCCCGAACACTGAAGCTTTCTTT. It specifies CVLGAPNTEAFF.

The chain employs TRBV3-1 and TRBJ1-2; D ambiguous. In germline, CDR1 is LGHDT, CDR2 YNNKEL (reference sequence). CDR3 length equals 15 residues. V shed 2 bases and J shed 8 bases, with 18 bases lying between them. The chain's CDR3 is CASSQLGEAGRGYTF. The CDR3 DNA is TGTGCCAGCAGCCAACTCGGCGAGGCGGGCCGAGGCTACACCTTC.

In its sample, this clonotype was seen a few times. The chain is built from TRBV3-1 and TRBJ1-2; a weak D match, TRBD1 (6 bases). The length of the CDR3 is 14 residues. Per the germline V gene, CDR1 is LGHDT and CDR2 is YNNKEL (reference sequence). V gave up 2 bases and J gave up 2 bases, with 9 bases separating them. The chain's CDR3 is CASSQRRGNYGYTF. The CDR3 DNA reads TGTGCCAGCAGCCAACGGAGGGGGAACTATGGCTACACCTTC.

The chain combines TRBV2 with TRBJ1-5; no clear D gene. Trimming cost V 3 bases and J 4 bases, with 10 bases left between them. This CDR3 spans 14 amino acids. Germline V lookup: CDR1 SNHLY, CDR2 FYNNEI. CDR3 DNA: TGTGCCAGCAGTGATAAGGGTCGGAATCAGCCCCAGCATTTT. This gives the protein CASSDKGRNQPQHF.

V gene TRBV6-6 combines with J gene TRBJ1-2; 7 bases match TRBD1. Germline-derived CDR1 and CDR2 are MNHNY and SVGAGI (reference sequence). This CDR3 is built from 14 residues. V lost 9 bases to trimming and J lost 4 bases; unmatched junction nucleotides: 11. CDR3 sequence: CASRQGPGGYGYTF. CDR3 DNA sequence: TGTGCCAGTAGACAGGGCCCTGGGGGCTATGGCTACACCTTC.

For the CDR3, the DNA is TGTGCCAGTAGTAACCCGGGACAGGGCGTTGAGCAGTTCTTC. Translation: CASSNPGQGVEQFF. The V call is TRBV19, the J call TRBJ2-1, with 9 bases aligning to TRBD1. The length of the CDR3 is 14 residues. J gave up 9 bases and V 4 bases, and 7 bases lay outside the gene matches. The V gene's germline CDR1 is LNHDA and CDR2 SQIVND (reference sequence).

CDR3 residues: CASSLPTEETQYF. The CDR3 DNA reads as TGTGCCAGCAGCCTACCGACAGAAGAGACCCAGTACTTC. The rearrangement links TRBV6-6 to TRBJ2-5, with a weak D call TRBD1 (5 bases). V was trimmed by 6 bases and J by 3 bases, leaving 11 bases between them. This CDR3 has 13 residues. Per germline, CDR1 MNHNY and CDR2 SVGAGI (reference sequence).

CDR3 nucleotides: TGTGCCAGCAGCCTGGGAGTTCTCTATGGCTACACCTTC. Amino acids: CASSLGVLYGYTF. The J gene is TRBJ1-2, the V gene TRBV5-4; D is undetermined. Germline CDR1 is SGHNT and CDR2 is YYREEE (reference sequence). This CDR3 is built from 13 residues. V lost 4 bases, J lost 4 bases, and 11 bases lay in between.

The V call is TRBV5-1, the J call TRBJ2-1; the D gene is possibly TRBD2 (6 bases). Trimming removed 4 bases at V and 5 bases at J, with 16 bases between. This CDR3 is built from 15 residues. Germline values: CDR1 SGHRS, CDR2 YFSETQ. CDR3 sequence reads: CASSPQEGLHNEQFF. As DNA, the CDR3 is TGCGCCAGCAGCCCCCAGGAGGGGTTGCACAATGAGCAGTTCTTC.

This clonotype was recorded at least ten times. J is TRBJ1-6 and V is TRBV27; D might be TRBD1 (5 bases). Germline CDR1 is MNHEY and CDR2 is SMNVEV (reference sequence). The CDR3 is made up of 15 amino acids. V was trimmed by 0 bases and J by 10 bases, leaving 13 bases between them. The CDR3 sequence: CASSLSGGLGSPLHF. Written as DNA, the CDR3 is TGTGCCAGCAGTTTATCGGGGGGTTTGGGGTCACCCCTCCACTTT.

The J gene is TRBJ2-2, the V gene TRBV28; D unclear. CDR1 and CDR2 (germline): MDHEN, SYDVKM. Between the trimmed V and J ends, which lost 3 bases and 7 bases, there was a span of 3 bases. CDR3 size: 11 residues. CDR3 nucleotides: TGTGCCAGCAGTTTCCTCGGGGAGCTGTTTTTT. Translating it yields CASSFLGELFF.

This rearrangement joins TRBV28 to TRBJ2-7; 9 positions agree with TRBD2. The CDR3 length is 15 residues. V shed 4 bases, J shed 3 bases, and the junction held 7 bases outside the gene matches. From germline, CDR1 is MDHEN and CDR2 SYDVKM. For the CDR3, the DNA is TGTGCCAGCAGTTCCCCACTAGCGGGCCGCTACGAGCAGTACGTC. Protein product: CASSSPLAGRYEQYV.

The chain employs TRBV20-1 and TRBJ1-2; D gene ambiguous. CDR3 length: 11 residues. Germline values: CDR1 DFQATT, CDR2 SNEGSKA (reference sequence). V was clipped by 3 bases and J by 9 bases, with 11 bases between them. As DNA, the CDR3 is TGCAGTGCTAGGCCCCCCTCTCGCTACACCTTC. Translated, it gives CSARPPSRYTF.

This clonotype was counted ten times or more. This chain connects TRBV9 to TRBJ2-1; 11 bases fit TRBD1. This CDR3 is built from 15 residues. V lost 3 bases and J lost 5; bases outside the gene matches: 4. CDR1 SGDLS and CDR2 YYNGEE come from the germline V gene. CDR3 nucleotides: TGTGCCAGCAGCGCCCGGACAGGGGGCCACAATGAGCAGTTCTTC. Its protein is CASSARTGGHNEQFF.

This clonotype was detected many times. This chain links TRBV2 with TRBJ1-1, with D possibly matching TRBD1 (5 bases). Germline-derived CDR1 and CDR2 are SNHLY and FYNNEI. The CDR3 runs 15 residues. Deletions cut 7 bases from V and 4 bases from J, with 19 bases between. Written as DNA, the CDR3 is TGTGCCAGCACCAAAGAGAGGGGCGGGGGCACTGAAGCTTTCTTT. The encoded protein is CASTKERGGGTEAFF.

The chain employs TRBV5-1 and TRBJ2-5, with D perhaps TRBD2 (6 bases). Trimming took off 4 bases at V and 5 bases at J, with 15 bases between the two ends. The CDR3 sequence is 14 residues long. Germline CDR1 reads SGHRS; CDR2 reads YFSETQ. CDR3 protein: CASSGGTPGETQYF. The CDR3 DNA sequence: TGCGCCAGCAGCGGCGGGACCCCCGGGGAGACCCAGTACTTC.

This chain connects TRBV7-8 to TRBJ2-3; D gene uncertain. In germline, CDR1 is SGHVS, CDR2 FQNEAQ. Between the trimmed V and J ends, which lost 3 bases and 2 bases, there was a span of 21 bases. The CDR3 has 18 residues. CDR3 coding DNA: TGTGCCAGCAGCTTTGACGATCAGACTTGGGCCCCCACAGATACGCAGTATTTT. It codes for CASSFDDQTWAPTDTQYF.